These 2 T cell receptor beta chains share one sample of origin, sequenced in a study of cytomegalovirus exposure and HLA in healthy donors. Researchers ran the PCR with 60 Vbeta and 13 Jbeta primers. This table comes from immunoSEQ multiplex PCR, and its TCRdb copy is limited to in-frame clones, with some not included. Its listing shows some 110,000 clones. Material for sequencing was PBMCs. The receptors stem from a man aged 25 to 45 in good health and CMV-seronegative.

The rearrangement joins TRBV6-5 to TRBJ1-2; TRBD1 is a possible D gene (6 bases). CDR3 length: 12 amino acids. V lost 5 bases and J lost 8, with 12 bases in between. The germline CDR1 and CDR2 sequences are MNHEY and SVGAGI. In DNA, the CDR3 is TGTGCCAGCAGTCGCAGGGGAGAAGGCTACACCTTC. This gives the protein CASSRRGEGYTF.

The chain links TRBV27 to TRBJ1-2; D gene uncertain. V lost 10 bases to trimming and J lost 3 bases, with 12 bases between them. Germline assignment: CDR1 MNHEY and CDR2 SMNVEV (reference sequence). The CDR3 runs 12 residues. The CDR3 loop is CATRSLYYGYTF. CDR3 nucleotide sequence: TGTGCCACCCGTAGTCTTTACTATGGCTACACCTTC.